The 11 T cell receptor beta chains in this list originate from one sample, sequenced in a study of regulatory T cells in long-lasting Graves disease (TCRdb year 2021). Read against the paper, the sample's time point label means: newly diagnosed GD, antithyroid drugs for less than 3 months. For both TCR sequencing and RNA sequencing, RNA was extracted from PBMCs in TRIzol. The library relied on multiplex PCR. Sequencer: Illumina HiSeq 4000. To build TCR beta libraries, CDR3 regions were amplified by Arm-PCR using iRepertoire HTBI primers. The raw public data were reprocessed by TCRdb itself: fastp quality trimming at Q25, MiXCR clonotype calling, in-frame beta chains only. Entries that share a CDR3 protein sequence are merged under the most common genes and DNA. Across this sample there are 350,000 to 550,000 distinct CDR3 sequences, with 12% to 15% seen only once. The ten top clones hold under 20% of the sample.

The same data also went into a second study, on T cells in Graves' hyperthyroidism and ophthalmopathy.

Source: peripheral blood mononuclear cells (PBMCs), taken at new diagnosis, from a patient treated with antithyroid drugs. These receptors originate from a woman aged 45-60 years with Graves disease. Donor details come from another sample of the same person, matched by shared clones.

V is TRBV28 and J is TRBJ2-2, with 9 bases identical to TRBD2. The CDR3 covers 16 residues. Per germline, CDR1 MDHEN and CDR2 SYDVKM. V was pared by 3 bases and J by 1 base, with 3 bases of the junction left unmatched. CDR3 region: CASSFRTSENTGELFF. For the CDR3, the DNA is TGTGCCAGCAGTTTTCGGACTAGCGAGAACACCGGGGAGCTGTTTTTT.

This clonotype was counted many times. The chain uses TRBV28 and TRBJ2-5; the D is unclear. The CDR3 covers 13 residues. The germline V gene encodes CDR1 MDHEN and CDR2 SYDVKM. The V end was cut by 10 bases, the J end by 4 bases, with 16 bases between. The CDR3 DNA reads as TGTGCCATCCGCGAGGAAGGCCGAGAGACCCAGTACTTC. It yields the protein CAIREEGRETQYF. The entire variable domain, with the rest obtained from reference TRBV28 and TRBJ2-5, is as follows: DVKVTQSSRYLVKRTGEKVFLECVQDMDHENMFWYRQDPGLGLRLIYFSYDVKMKEKGDIPEGYSVSREKKERFSLILESASTNQTSMYLCAIREEGRETQYFGPGTRLLVL.

In its sample, this clonotype was seen many times. The DNA of the CDR3 is TGTGCCAGCAGGAGACCGGGGGAGTCCGCTTACAATGAGCAGTTCTTC. Translated, it gives CASRRPGESAYNEQFF. J is TRBJ2-1 and V is TRBV28, with D tentatively TRBD2 (6 bases). The V gene's germline CDR1 is MDHEN and CDR2 SYDVKM. Trimming left V 6 bases short and J 4 bases short, with 19 bases between. The CDR3 extends over 16 amino acids.

This clonotype was counted a few times. The chain has TRBV27 and TRBJ1-1; unclear D gene. Germline lookup yields CDR1 MNHEY and CDR2 SMNVEV (reference sequence). The length of the CDR3 is 15 residues. V lost 6 bases and J lost 1, with 15 bases in between. The CDR3 protein is CASRTNRAANTEAFF. The DNA for the CDR3 is TGTGCCAGCAGAACCAACCGGGCGGCGAACACTGAAGCTTTCTTT.

This clonotype was picked up many times. The chain joins TRBV12-3 or TRBV12-4 to TRBJ2-1, with 10 bases lining up with TRBD1. Trimming at V came to 5 bases and at J to 10 bases, leaving 11 bases not matched to a gene. The CDR3 is 15 residues long. The CDR3 loop reads CASSPSGQGRAEQFF. Written as DNA, the CDR3 is TGTGCCAGCAGTCCATCGGGACAGGGGAGAGCAGAGCAGTTCTTC.

This clonotype was observed a few times. CDR3 residues: CSARDRVYDGYTF. The DNA of the CDR3 is TGCAGTGCTAGAGATCGGGTTTACGATGGCTACACCTTC. This rearrangement joins TRBV20-1 to TRBJ1-2; no clear D gene. This CDR3 is built from 13 residues. Trimming cost V 0 bases and J 6 bases, with 11 bases left between them. Germline CDR1 is DFQATT and CDR2 is SNEGSKA (reference sequence).

V gene TRBV7-2 combines with J gene TRBJ1-4; TRBD1 matches at 9 bases. Per germline, CDR1 SGHTA and CDR2 FQGNSA. Trimming took 4 bases from V and 3 from J; bases not matched to a gene: 3. CDR3 length: 15 residues. As DNA, the CDR3 is TGTGCCAGCAGCTCTCGACAGGGGGCTAATGAAAAACTGTTTTTT. It is translated as CASSSRQGANEKLFF.

This clonotype came up a few times. This chain uses TRBV6-5 with TRBJ2-7; D may be TRBD2 (6 bases). Germline V gene lookup returns CDR1 MNHEY and CDR2 SVGAGI. This CDR3 region has 17 residues. V was trimmed by 0 bases and J by 0 bases, leaving 15 bases between them. This CDR3 is CASSYSKVGGSSYEQYF. The CDR3 nucleotides are TGTGCCAGCAGTTACTCGAAAGTCGGGGGAAGCTCCTACGAGCAGTACTTC.

The chain uses TRBV7-9 and TRBJ1-4; no definite D call. Trimming left V 5 bases short and J 5 bases short, with 9 bases between. The germline CDR1 and CDR2 sequences are SEHNR and FQNEAQ (reference sequence). The CDR3 has 13 residues. The CDR3, as DNA: TGTGCCAGCAGCGCCCGAGTAAATGAAAAACTGTTTTTT. Translating gives CASSARVNEKLFF.

This clonotype has at least ten counts. This sequence joins TRBV7-9 and TRBJ2-1, with unresolved D. Germline assignment: CDR1 SEHNR and CDR2 FQNEAQ (reference sequence). Trimming took off 5 bases at V and 0 bases at J, with 14 bases between the two ends. This CDR3 region has 16 residues. CDR3 DNA sequence: TGTGCCAGCAGCAGCCCCATCATGAGCTCCTACAATGAGCAGTTCTTC. This translates into CASSSPIMSSYNEQFF.

A remark on this clonotype: A junction boundary mismatches the germline segment, possibly from a read error. This chain links TRBV2 with TRBJ2-1; D is perhaps TRBD1 (6 bases). The germline CDR1 and CDR2 sequences are SNHLY and FYNNEI. This CDR3 has 13 amino acids. CDR3 nucleotide sequence: TGCGCCAGCAGTGAGAGGTCCAGGGGAGAGCAGTTCTTC. Its translation is CASSERSRGEQFF.